This T cell receptor (beta chain) was retrieved from a study of blood T cells in healthy people across ages. Study-level information: With template switching, about one barcoded beta molecule was captured per two T cells. Study-level findings and limits: In long-lived donors, naive CD4+ cell counts and diversity exceeded those of aged donors. While age rose, TCR beta diversity per million T cells dropped in a roughly linear way.

Per sample, extraction of total RNA gave at least 5 micrograms in every case. With respect to this clonotype: The antigen is undetermined.

The CDR3 contains 14 residues. V trimming: 6 bases; J trimming: 4 bases; junction bases outside the gene matches: 7. Sample-barcoded 5' priming and a J-beta primer mix drove a second PCR of 7 to 11 cycles. TCRdb re-called the 5' RACE reads through MiXCR, storing one row per CDR3 protein. The sample contains 1 million to 1.2 million distinct CDR3 sequences, roughly two fifths of which appear only once. The chain is built from TRBV12-3 or TRBV12-4 and TRBJ1-2; the match to TRBD1 covers 8 bases. The sequenced material came from blood. The TCR was taken from a man younger than 30 in good health. This chain's CDR3 is CASRETGDSYGYTF. DNA for the CDR3: TGTGCCAGCAGAGAGACAGGGGACTCCTATGGCTACACCTTC.